These 32 T cell receptor beta chains share one sample of origin, sequenced in a study of blood T cells in healthy people across ages (dated by TCRdb to the mid-2010s). Library method: 5' RACE. The data were produced on an Illumina HiSeq 2500. A second PCR of about 7 to 12 cycles was run with a J-beta primer mix and a sample-barcoded 5' primer. TCRdb ran its own pipeline on the public reads, namely fastp trimming at Q25 and MiXCR clone calling, and kept in-frame beta chains. Entries that share a CDR3 protein sequence are merged under the most common genes and DNA. The sample table lists about 1.7 million distinct CDR3 sequences, about 28% of them with a count of one. Together, the top ten hold over 7% of the sample. Sequenced input: blood. Source of these receptors: a woman in her 30s in good health.

This clonotype was detected a few times. The V call is TRBV2, the J call TRBJ2-5; the D is unclear. The CDR3 runs to 13 residues. V was pared by 3 bases and J by 0 bases, with 5 bases between. Germline-derived CDR1 and CDR2 are SNHLY and FYNNEI. CDR3: CASSDKNQETQYF. The CDR3 coding sequence is TGTGCCAGCAGTGATAAAAACCAAGAGACCCAGTACTTC.

CDR3 sequence: CASSEGEAPYYGYTF. CDR3 coding DNA: TGTGCCAGCAGTGAAGGGGAGGCCCCCTACTATGGCTACACCTTC. V is TRBV6-1 and J is TRBJ1-2; D remains ambiguous. In germline, CDR1 is MNHNS, CDR2 SASEGT. V was clipped by 1 base and J by 3 bases, with 12 bases between them. CDR3 length equals 15 residues.

This clonotype came up a few times. The J gene is TRBJ2-5, the V gene TRBV7-7; D unclear. The V gene's germline CDR1 is SSHAT and CDR2 FNYEAQ (reference sequence). This CDR3 is 13 amino acids long. The germline V and J ends were trimmed by 2 bases and 5 bases, with 9 bases remaining between them. CDR3 sequence (DNA): TGTGCCAGCAGCTTAAACGGGTTTGAGACCCAGTACTTC. This sequence encodes CASSLNGFETQYF.

The rearrangement links TRBV9 to TRBJ2-1; D may be TRBD1 (6 bases). Germline V gene data show CDR1 as SGDLS and CDR2 as YYNGEE. The CDR3 runs 16 residues. With 3 bases removed from V and 0 bases from J, the gap between germline ends came to 13 bases. This chain's CDR3 is CASSESGASSYNEQFF. For the CDR3, the DNA is TGTGCCAGCAGCGAGTCAGGGGCCAGCTCCTACAATGAGCAGTTCTTC.

V usage is TRBV11-2 and J usage is TRBJ2-3, with a possible D match to TRBD2 (5 bases). Germline CDR1 and CDR2: SGHAT and FQNNGV. With 0 bases removed from V and 12 bases from J, the gap between germline ends came to 10 bases. The CDR3 extends over 12 amino acids. The CDR3 nucleotides are TGTGCCAGCAGCTTAGAGGGCGAGGGACAGTATTTT. Protein: CASSLEGEGQYF. The whole variable domain, remainder taken from reference TRBV11-2 and TRBJ2-3, is EAGVAQSPRYKIIEKRQSVAFWCNPISGHATLYWYQQILGQGPKLLIQFQNNGVVDDSQLPKDRFSAERLKGVDSTLKIQPAKLEDSAVYLCASSLEGEGQYFGPGTRLTVL.

This chain connects TRBV20-1 to TRBJ2-7; no clear D gene. CDR1 and CDR2 (germline): DFQATT, SNEGSKA (reference sequence). This CDR3 has 14 amino acids. Between the trimmed V and J ends, which lost 1 base and 0 bases, there was a span of 10 bases. The CDR3 DNA follows: TGCAGTGCTAGAGGGCCGAAGTGCTCCTACGAGCAGTACTTC. Its protein product is CSARGPKCSYEQYF.

There are a few counts of this clonotype. The V and J genes are TRBV28 and TRBJ1-4, with D perhaps TRBD1 (5 bases). The CDR3 covers 12 residues. The V and J ends lost 7 bases and 8 bases respectively, with 11 bases between them. Germline CDR1 reads MDHEN; CDR2 reads SYDVKM. The CDR3 spells CASTWGREKLFF. In nucleotides, the CDR3 is TGTGCCAGCACCTGGGGCAGAGAAAAACTGTTTTTT.

This chain links TRBV30 with TRBJ1-2; 7 bases map to TRBD1. Germline V CDR1 and CDR2: GTSNPN, SVGIG (reference sequence). The V segment lost 2 bases and the J segment 8 bases; nucleotides outside the gene matches: 11. The CDR3 contains 14 residues. The CDR3 DNA follows: TGTGCCTGGAGTCCGATGGAAGACAGGGACGGCTACACCTTC. It is translated as CAWSPMEDRDGYTF.

This clonotype was seen a few times. A much bigger clone sits one base away, suggesting this may be a read error. This chain joins TRBV10-3 and TRBJ2-4; 7 positions agree with TRBD1. This CDR3 has 14 amino acids. Germline V gene data show CDR1 as ENHRY and CDR2 as SYGVKD. The CDR3 DNA sequence: TGTGCCAGCCGACAGGGATCAGCCAAAAACACTCAGTACTTC. Translated, it gives CASRQGSAKNTQYF.

This clonotype showed up many times. The V and J genes are TRBV5-1 and TRBJ2-2, with D uncertain. CDR1 is SGHRS, CDR2 YFSETQ, per germline. The germline V and J ends were trimmed by 5 bases and 6 bases, with 8 bases remaining between them. The CDR3 sequence is 12 residues long. Here the CDR3 DNA reads TGCGCCAGCAGTCAGTCGGCCGGGGAGCTGTTTTTT. It specifies CASSQSAGELFF.

The gene calls are TRBV5-5 and TRBJ1-1; TRBD1 agrees at 8 bases. The CDR3 sequence is 16 residues long. Trimming took 5 bases from V and 0 from J; bases not matched to a gene: 9. CDR1 and CDR2 from the germline V gene are SGHKS and YYEKEE (reference sequence). In nucleotides, the CDR3 is TGTGCCAGCAGATATGACAGGGGAAGTATGAACACTGAAGCTTTCTTT. Amino acids: CASRYDRGSMNTEAFF. The full variable domain, its missing parts supplied by reference TRBV5-5 and TRBJ1-1, is DAGVTQSPTHLIKTRGQQVTLRCSPISGHKSVSWYQQVLGQGPQFIFQYYEKEERGRGNFPDRFSARQFPNYSSELNVNALLLGDSALYLCASRYDRGSMNTEAFFGQGTRLTVV.

The rearrangement links TRBV6-5 to TRBJ1-1; D possibly corresponds to TRBD1 (5 bases). The germline V gene encodes CDR1 MNHEY and CDR2 SVGAGI. The V end was cut by 6 bases, the J end by 2 bases, with 19 bases between. The CDR3 length is 16 residues. CDR3 DNA: TGTGCCAGCAGCAGAGGGGTTCGGGACCTAAACACTGAAGCTTTCTTT. Protein: CASSRGVRDLNTEAFF.

The chain links TRBV10-3 to TRBJ1-1; D remains unclear. Trimming cost V 3 bases and J 3 bases, with 8 bases left between them. Germline V gives CDR1 ENHRY, CDR2 SYGVKD. This CDR3 comprises 13 residues. CDR3 protein: CAISESAYTEAFF. The CDR3 DNA reads TGTGCCATCAGTGAATCAGCTTACACTGAAGCTTTCTTT.

This clonotype was seen only a few times. V and J are TRBV7-2 and TRBJ1-2; 8 nucleotides agree with TRBD1. V lost 4 bases and J lost 8; bases outside the gene matches: 6. This CDR3 contains 13 residues. Per the germline V gene, CDR1 is SGHTA and CDR2 is FQGNSA. CDR3 loop: CASSSTGGAGYTF. DNA for the CDR3: TGTGCCAGCAGCTCAACAGGGGGAGCGGGCTACACCTTC.

This clonotype was counted at least ten times. V gene TRBV29-1 combines with J gene TRBJ1-2; D remains ambiguous. Deletions cut 3 bases from V and 7 bases from J, with 21 bases between. CDR3 length: 15 residues. Per germline, CDR1 SQVTM and CDR2 ANQGSEA. CDR3 in amino acids: CSVEGSAARQRGYTF. The DNA of the CDR3 is TGCAGCGTTGAGGGGAGCGCAGCCCGGCAGCGTGGCTACACCTTC.

Comment on this clonotype: This may be a read error: a much more frequent sequence differs by one nucleotide. This chain joins TRBV20-1 and TRBJ1-5; D uncertain. V gave up 4 bases and J gave up 3 bases, with 16 bases separating them. This CDR3 has 15 residues. Germline V gene sequence: CDR1 DFQATT, CDR2 SNEGSKA (reference sequence). CDR3 sequence: CSANDGVSNNQPQHF. The CDR3 DNA is TGCAGTGCTAATGACGGGGTTAGCAACAATCAGCCCCAGCATTTT.

This chain links TRBV11-1 with TRBJ1-4; 7 positions agree with TRBD1. Germline V CDR1 and CDR2: SGHAT, FQDESV (reference sequence). Trimming at V came to 4 bases and at J to 4 bases, leaving 3 bases not matched to a gene. This CDR3 is built from 14 residues. The CDR3 coding sequence is TGTGCCAGCAGCTCCGGGACAGATAATGAAAAACTGTTTTTT. Protein: CASSSGTDNEKLFF.

V is TRBV7-9 and J is TRBJ1-1; no clear D gene. Germline CDR1 reads SEHNR; CDR2 reads FQNEAQ (reference sequence). Trimming removed 1 base from V and 8 bases from J, with 5 bases in between. The CDR3 is 11 amino acids. The DNA of the CDR3 is TGTGCCAGCAGCTTAGGAGTCGAAGCTTTCTTT. It specifies CASSLGVEAFF.

This clonotype was found a few times. The J gene is TRBJ1-6, the V gene TRBV7-2, with TRBD1 matching 7 bases. CDR1 and CDR2 (germline): SGHTA, FQGNSA. This CDR3 region has 14 residues. Trimming took 5 bases from V and 14 from J; bases not matched to a gene: 12. CDR3 residues: CASSPTGPWESLHF. CDR3 sequence (DNA): TGTGCCAGCAGCCCGACAGGGCCTTGGGAGTCCCTCCACTTT.

Details on this clonotype: A much larger clonotype is one base distant, so this may be a read error. For the CDR3, the DNA is TGTGCCAGCAGTTTCGCGGGATTAAACTATGGCTACACCTTC. Its protein product is CASSFAGLNYGYTF. The chain joins TRBV12-3 or TRBV12-4 to TRBJ1-2; D gene uncertain. V was shortened by 3 bases and J by 2 bases, with 10 bases between the two germline ends. This CDR3 has 14 amino acids.

This clonotype was detected many times. The V gene is TRBV6-5, the J gene TRBJ2-1; D is tentatively TRBD1 or TRBD2 (5 bases each). Germline V gives CDR1 MNHEY, CDR2 SVGAGI. There are 11 residues in the CDR3. The ends were cut back, 5 bases at V and 13 bases at J, with 12 bases in the middle. The CDR3 DNA reads as TGTGCCAGCAGTACCGGGACCACCCAGTTCTTC. It yields the protein CASSTGTTQFF.

This clonotype was counted ten times or more. The chain carries TRBV20-1 and TRBJ2-3; 7 bases match TRBD2. Trimming took 5 bases from V and 2 from J; bases not matched to a gene: 7. Germline assignment: CDR1 DFQATT and CDR2 SNEGSKA (reference sequence). This CDR3 contains 14 residues. In DNA, the CDR3 is TGCAGTGCTCCCCCCAGCGGGGTCACAGATACGCAGTATTTT. Its translation: CSAPPSGVTDTQYF.

A few counts support this clonotype. The gene calls are TRBV15 and TRBJ2-7; D possibly corresponds to TRBD1 (6 bases). Germline V gene data show CDR1 as LNHNV and CDR2 as YYDKDF (reference sequence). Trimming left V 1 base short and J 6 bases short, with 13 bases between. The CDR3 extends over 14 amino acids. The DNA of the CDR3 is TGTGCCACCAGCAGAGCCAACAGGGTGGGCGAGCAGTACTTC. Protein product: CATSRANRVGEQYF. Full variable domain (remainder filled in from reference TRBV15 and TRBJ2-7): DAMVIQNPRYQVTQFGKPVTLSCSQTLNHNVMYWYQQKSSQAPKLLFHYYDKDFNNEADTPDNFQSRRPNTSFCFLDIRSPGLGDTAMYLCATSRANRVGEQYFGPGTRLTVT.

This clonotype was observed a handful of times. This chain links TRBV5-1 with TRBJ2-1, with D tentatively TRBD2 (5 bases). The V end was cut by 6 bases, the J end by 4 bases, with 5 bases between. Looked up from germline, CDR1 is SGHRS and CDR2 is YFSETQ. The CDR3 sequence is 11 residues long. The CDR3 reads CASKRYNEQFF. As DNA, the CDR3 is TGCGCCAGCAAGCGGTACAATGAGCAGTTCTTC.

In its sample, this clonotype was seen many times. V is TRBV18 and J is TRBJ2-1; D is uncertain. The V and J ends lost 8 bases and 3 bases respectively, with 14 bases between them. Germline CDR1 and CDR2: KGHSH and LQKENI. This CDR3 has 14 residues. CDR3 residues: CASVPKTNYNEQFF. DNA of the CDR3: TGTGCCAGCGTACCCAAGACCAACTACAATGAGCAGTTCTTC. The whole variable domain, remainder taken from reference TRBV18 and TRBJ2-1, is NAGVMQNPRHLVRRRGQEARLRCSPMKGHSHVYWYRQLPEEGLKFMVYLQKENIIDESGMPKERFSAEFPKEGPSILRIQQVVRGDSAAYFCASVPKTNYNEQFFGPGTRLTVL.

This clonotype has only a few counts. V and J are TRBV4-3 and TRBJ2-6; the D gene could be TRBD1 or TRBD2 (5 bases each). This CDR3 has 16 residues. Looked up from germline, CDR1 is LGHNA and CDR2 is YSLEER. Deletions cut 4 bases from V and 4 bases from J, with 14 bases between. The CDR3 region has the DNA TGCGCCAGCAGCCCCGAAGGGACGCCCGGGGCCAACGTCCTGACTTTC. Its protein product is CASSPEGTPGANVLTF.

The V call is TRBV12-3 or TRBV12-4, the J call TRBJ2-3, with D perhaps TRBD2 (7 bases). The CDR3 spans 14 residues. Trimming left V 5 bases short and J 9 bases short, with 18 bases between. Here the CDR3 DNA reads TGTGCCAGCAGTCCCCTGGCGGGGGCGTCCACGCAGTATTTT. It specifies CASSPLAGASTQYF.

The chain combines TRBV4-1 with TRBJ1-5, with a weak D call TRBD1 (5 bases). The V and J ends lost 2 bases and 6 bases respectively, with 14 bases between them. Germline loops: CDR1 MGHRA, CDR2 YSYEKL. The CDR3 sequence is 15 residues long. The CDR3 nucleotides read TGCGCCAGCAGCCAATTCCAGATTGGGGCTCAGCCCCAGCATTTT. As protein: CASSQFQIGAQPQHF.

Details on this clonotype: This may stem from a read error, because a much larger clone lies one nucleotide away. V usage is TRBV2 and J usage is TRBJ2-4; the D call may be TRBD1 or TRBD2 (5 bases each). The end of the DNA aligns better with TRBJ2-7, so the J call may be wrong. The length of the CDR3 is 14 residues. CDR1 and CDR2 (germline): SNHLY, FYNNEI. In DNA, the CDR3 is TGTGCCAGCATTCTGCTTTGGGGGTGGCGCGAGCAGTACTTC. It translates to CASILLWGWREQYF.

The chain links TRBV6-5 to TRBJ1-5; no firm D call. The CDR3 is 14 residues long. Germline CDR1 reads MNHEY; CDR2 reads SVGAGI. V shed 6 bases and J shed 0 bases, with 9 bases lying between them. The DNA of the CDR3 is TGTGCCAGCAGCATAGATAATAGCAATCAGCCCCAGCATTTT. Translation gives CASSIDNSNQPQHF.

Concerning this clonotype itself: Germline is not matched at one junction end, which may reflect a read error. This chain joins TRBV15 and TRBJ1-5; the match to TRBD1 covers 8 bases. Germline lookup yields CDR1 LNHNV and CDR2 YYDKDF (reference sequence). This CDR3 is built from 18 residues. The CDR3 region is CATGRLPQGTGRNQPQHF. CDR3 nucleotides: TGTGCCACCGGCAGGCTTCCACAGGGGACAGGACGCAATCAGCCCCAGCATTTT.

V gene TRBV15 combines with J gene TRBJ2-5; TRBD1 matches 9 bases. The germline V gene encodes CDR1 LNHNV and CDR2 YYDKDF (reference sequence). V shed 3 bases and J 5 bases; nucleotides not matched to a gene: 4. This CDR3 has 14 amino acids. This CDR3 is CATSRAGTGETQYF. Written as DNA, the CDR3 is TGTGCCACCAGCAGGGCAGGGACAGGGGAGACCCAGTACTTC.